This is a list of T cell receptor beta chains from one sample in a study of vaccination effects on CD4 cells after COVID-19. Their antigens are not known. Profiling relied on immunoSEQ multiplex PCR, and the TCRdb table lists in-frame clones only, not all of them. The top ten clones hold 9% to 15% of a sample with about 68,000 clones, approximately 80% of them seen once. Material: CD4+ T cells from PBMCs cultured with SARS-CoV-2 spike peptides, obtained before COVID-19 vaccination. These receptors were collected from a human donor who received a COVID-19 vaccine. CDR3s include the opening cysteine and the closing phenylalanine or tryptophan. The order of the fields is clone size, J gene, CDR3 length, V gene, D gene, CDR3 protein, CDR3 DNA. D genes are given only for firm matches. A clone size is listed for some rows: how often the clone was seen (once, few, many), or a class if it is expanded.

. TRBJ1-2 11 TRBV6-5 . CASIPLYGYTF TGTGCCAGCATTCCGCTCTATGGCTACACCTTC
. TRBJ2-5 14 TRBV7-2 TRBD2 CASSSGGGRETQYF TGTGCCAGCAGCTCGGGGGGGGGTCGGGAGACCCAGTACTTC
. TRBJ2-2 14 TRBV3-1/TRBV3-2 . CASSRNRVTGELFF TGTGCCAGCAGCCGCAACAGGGTTACCGGGGAGCTGTTTTTT
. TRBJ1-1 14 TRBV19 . CASSASGRNTEAFF TGTGCCAGTAGTGCATCCGGGAGGAACACTGAAGCTTTCTTT
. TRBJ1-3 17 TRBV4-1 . CASSQDRGASLRNTIYF TGCGCCAGCAGCCAAGATCGAGGGGCCTCGCTAAGAAACACCATATATTTT
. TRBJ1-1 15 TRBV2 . CASSDEAGMNTEAFF TGTGCCAGCAGTGATGAAGCAGGGATGAACACTGAAGCTTTCTTT
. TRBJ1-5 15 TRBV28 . CASSPLVRDNQPQHF TGTGCCAGCAGTCCTCTCGTAAGGGACAATCAGCCCCAGCATTTT
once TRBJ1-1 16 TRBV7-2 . CASSYFVRLSGTEAFF TGTGCCAGCAGCTATTTCGTCCGACTGTCGGGGACTGAAGCTTTCTTT
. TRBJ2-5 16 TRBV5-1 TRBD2 CASSTGTSGDQETQYF TGCGCCAGCAGCACCGGGACTAGCGGGGATCAAGAGACCCAGTACTTC
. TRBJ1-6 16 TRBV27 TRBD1 CASSLLPGQVYSPLHF TGTGCCAGCAGTTTGCTACCGGGACAGGTCTATTCACCCCTCCACTTT
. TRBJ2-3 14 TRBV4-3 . CASSPAWRGDTQYF TGCGCCAGCAGCCCAGCTTGGAGAGGAGATACGCAGTATTTT
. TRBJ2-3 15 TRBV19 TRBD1 CASSRRGQGTDTQYF TGTGCCAGTAGTCGTCGAGGACAGGGGACAGATACGCAGTATTTT
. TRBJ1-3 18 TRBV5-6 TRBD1 CASSLFFGPGGPGNTIYF TGTGCCAGCAGCTTGTTCTTCGGACCAGGGGGCCCGGGAAACACCATATATTTT
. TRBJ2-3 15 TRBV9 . CASSVDALGSDTQYF TGTGCCAGCAGCGTAGACGCACTCGGTTCAGATACGCAGTATTTT
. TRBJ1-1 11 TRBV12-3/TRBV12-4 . CASSQGTAPLF TGTGCCAGCAGTCAGGGGACGGCTCCCCTATTT
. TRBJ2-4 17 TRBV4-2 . CASSQDLAQTAKNIQYF TGTGCCAGCAGCCAAGATTTGGCTCAGACGGCCAAAAACATTCAGTACTTC
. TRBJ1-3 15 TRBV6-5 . CASSYSAGVGNTIYF TGTGCCAGCAGTTACTCGGCAGGGGTCGGAAACACCATATATTTT
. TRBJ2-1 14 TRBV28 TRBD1 CASRPYGQAVEQFF TGTGCCAGCAGACCCTACGGACAGGCCGTTGAGCAGTTCTTC
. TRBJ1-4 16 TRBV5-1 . CASSLNVGIRNEKLFF TGCGCCAGCAGCTTGAATGTTGGGATTAGAAATGAAAAACTGTTTTTT
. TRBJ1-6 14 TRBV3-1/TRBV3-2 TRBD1 CASSQGDRDSPLHF TGTGCCAGCAGCCAAGGTGACAGGGACTCACCCCTCCACTTT
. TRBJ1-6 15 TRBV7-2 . CASSSLLLNNSPLHF TGTGCCAGCAGCTCCCTGCTTCTGAATAATTCACCCCTCCACTTT
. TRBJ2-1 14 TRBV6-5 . CASSIIQVYNEQFF TGTGCCAGCAGTATAATACAGGTCTACAATGAGCAGTTCTTC
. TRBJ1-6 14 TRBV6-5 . CASSYRWSASPLHF TGTGCCAGCAGTTACCGGTGGTCAGCTTCACCCCTCCACTTT
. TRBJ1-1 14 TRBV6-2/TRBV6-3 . CASSYDQISTEAFF TGTGCCAGCAGTTACGATCAGATCAGCACTGAAGCTTTCTTT
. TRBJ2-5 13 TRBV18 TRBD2 CASSPAGRETQYF TGTGCCAGCTCCCCAGCGGGGCGGGAGACCCAGTACTTC
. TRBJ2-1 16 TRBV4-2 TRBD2 CASSRDSGTSPNEQFF TGTGCCAGCAGCCGAGATTCCGGGACTAGCCCCAATGAGCAGTTCTTC
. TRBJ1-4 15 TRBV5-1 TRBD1 CASSDTGGSEEKLFF TGCGCCAGCAGCGACACAGGGGGATCGGAAGAAAAACTGTTTTTT
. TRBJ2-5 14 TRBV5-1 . CASSLGSHQETQYF TGCGCCAGCAGCTTGGGCTCCCACCAGGAGACCCAGTACTTC
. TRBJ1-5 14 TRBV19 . CASIRSLSNQPQHF TGTGCCAGTATCCGGAGTCTTAGCAATCAGCCCCAGCATTTT
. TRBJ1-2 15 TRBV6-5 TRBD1 CASSSSQGANYGYTF TGTGCCAGCAGTAGCTCACAGGGGGCAAACTATGGCTACACCTTC
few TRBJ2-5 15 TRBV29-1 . CSVPHVTDLIGTQYF TGCAGCGTTCCCCACGTGACGGACTTGATTGGGACCCAGTACTTC
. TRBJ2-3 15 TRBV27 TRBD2 CASSPLAGSSDTQYF TGTGCCAGCAGTCCTCTAGCGGGAAGTAGCGATACGCAGTATTTT
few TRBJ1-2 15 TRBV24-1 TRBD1 CATSEDRGTHYGYTF TGTGCCACCAGTGAGGACAGGGGCACTCACTATGGCTACACCTTC
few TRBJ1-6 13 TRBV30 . CAWSVDNDSPLHF TGTGCCTGGAGTGTCGATAACGATTCACCCCTCCACTTT
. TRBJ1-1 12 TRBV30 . CAWILMNTEAFF TGTGCCTGGATATTAATGAACACTGAAGCTTTCTTT
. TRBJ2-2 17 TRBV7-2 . CAILRPARYSGTGELFF TGTGCCATTCTCCGGCCAGCGAGATATTCGGGCACCGGGGAGCTGTTTTTT
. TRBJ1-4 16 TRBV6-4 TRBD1 CASSENFGTGGEKLFF TGTGCCAGCAGCGAGAATTTTGGGACAGGAGGAGAAAAACTGTTTTTT
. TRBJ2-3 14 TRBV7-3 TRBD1 CASRTRQGADTQYF TGTGCCAGCAGGACACGACAGGGTGCAGATACGCAGTATTTT
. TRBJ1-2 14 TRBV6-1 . CASSEGVGVYGYTF TGTGCCAGCAGTGAAGGGGTAGGGGTCTATGGCTACACCTTC
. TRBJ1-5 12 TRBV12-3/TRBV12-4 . CASSLLGQPQHF TGTGCCAGCAGTTTATTGGGGCAGCCCCAGCATTTT
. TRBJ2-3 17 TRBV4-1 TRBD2 CASSQGYSGPSTDTQYF TGCGCCAGCAGCCAAGGTTATAGCGGGCCTAGCACAGATACGCAGTATTTT
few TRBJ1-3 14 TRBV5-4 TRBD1 CASSSTGAGNTIYF TGTGCCAGCAGCTCGACAGGGGCTGGAAACACCATATATTTT
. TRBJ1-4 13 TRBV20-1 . CSARETGIEKLFF TGCAGTGCTCGTGAGACCGGGATTGAAAAACTGTTTTTT
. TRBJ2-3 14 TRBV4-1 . CASSQWRAADTQYF TGCGCCAGCAGCCAATGGCGGGCAGCCGATACGCAGTATTTT
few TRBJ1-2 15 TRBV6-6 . CASSYLEGTPYGYTF TGTGCCAGCAGTTACCTGGAAGGGACACCTTATGGCTACACCTTC
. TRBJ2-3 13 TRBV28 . CASSLSGSDTQYF TGTGCCAGCAGTTTATCAGGGTCAGATACGCAGTATTTT